This record concerns one T cell receptor (beta chain) sequence. This clonotype was seen ten or more times. Its antigen remains undetermined. Per-base qualities were not stored, and no clone one base away is much larger. Libraries were prepared through PCR. The sequencing machine was an Illumina HiSeq 2500. To normalize quantification of the TCRbeta repertoire, the TCR libraries were built with molecular barcoding that relied on unique molecular identifiers. In TCRdb, the public reads were trimmed at Q25 with fastp and aligned with MiXCR, with productive beta chains retained. Entries are consolidated by CDR3 protein sequence, retaining the most common genes and DNA. The sample table shows around 600,000 distinct CDR3 sequences, and 15% to 20% are seen once. Approximately 1% of the sample is taken by the ten largest. This sample was taken from a study of T-cell reconstitution after alpha-beta-depleted transplantation in children (dated by TCRdb to the mid-2010s). Study-wide context: T-cell immune reconstitution after TCRalphabeta/CD19-depleted allogeneic hematopoietic cell transplantation in children was quantitatively tracked in the study by means of TCR repertoire profiling.

V is pared back by 0 bases and J by 5 bases, with 7 bases lying between the germline termini. From its cysteine to its phenylalanine, the CDR3 spans 13 amino acids. Just CDR3 DNA is preserved here, 39 bases in frame from base 1. CDR1 is given as SGHTA and CDR2 as FQGNSA, both from the germline V gene. The rearranged chain carries TRBV7-2 and TRBJ1-1, with the identity of the D gene unclear. The sequence came from a human donor who donated a stem cell graft to a child with acute myeloid leukemia. The sequences come from PBMCs from the stem cell graft donor, collected from the stem cell graft. The CDR3: CASSLALPTEAFF. The DNA is as follows: TGTGCCAGCAGCTTAGCCCTCCCGACTGAAGCTTTCTTT.